This is a list of T cell receptor beta chains from one sample in a study of blood T cells in healthy people across ages. Each CDR3 protein is one row after TCRdb ran MiXCR on the 5' RACE reads. The repertoire includes 600,000 to 850,000 distinct CDR3 sequences, approximately 43% of them detected once, and roughly 20% sits in the top ten. The sequencing input was blood. These receptors all come from a woman aged 55 to 70 in good health. The CDR3 runs from the conserved cysteine through the conserved F or W. A D gene is named only where the DNA matches it firmly. Some rows mark clone size as missing; the rest say once, few, many or name a class of expanded clone.

cdr3_aa cdr3_nt j_call v_call clone_size d_call
CSVDRGQTYQETQYF TGCAGCGTTGATCGGGGACAAACGTACCAAGAGACCCAGTACTTC TRBJ2-5 TRBV29-1 few -
CASSPLAGFNTGELFF TGTGCCAGCAGCCCTTTAGCGGGATTCAACACCGGGGAGCTGTTTTTT TRBJ2-2 TRBV4-2 - TRBD2
CASSHEETRYF TGTGCCAGCAGCCATGAAGAGACCCGGTACTTC TRBJ2-7 TRBV3-1 - -
CSASNPGQGINEAFF TGCAGTGCTAGTAACCCGGGACAGGGGATTAATGAAGCTTTCTTT TRBJ1-1 TRBV20-1 - TRBD1
CSVDVNQETQYF TGCAGCGTTGATGTTAACCAAGAGACCCAGTACTTC TRBJ2-5 TRBV29-1 - -
CASSSPGGKNGYTF TGTGCCAGCAGCTCCCCCGGGGGCAAGAATGGCTACACCTTC TRBJ1-2 TRBV7-2 few -
CASSFSGPNNEQFF TGCGCCAGCAGCTTTAGCGGGCCCAACAATGAGCAGTTCTTC TRBJ2-1 TRBV5-1 many TRBD2
CASSLYPERTEAFF TGTGCCAGCAGTTTATACCCAGAGAGGACTGAAGCTTTCTTT TRBJ1-1 TRBV27 few -
CASSVPGRGYTF TGTGCCAGCAGCGTCCCCGGTCGGGGCTACACCTTC TRBJ1-2 TRBV7-8 - -
CASSQNLLDTQYF TGTGCCAGCAGCCAAAACCTTCTAGATACGCAGTATTTT TRBJ2-3 TRBV7-3 - -
CASTPGRAGVTEQYF TGTGCCAGCACCCCGGGACGAGCGGGAGTTACCGAGCAGTACTTC TRBJ2-7 TRBV28 - TRBD2
CASSGGQRSYEQYF TGTGCCAGCAGTGGCGGACAGCGCTCCTACGAGCAGTACTTC TRBJ2-7 TRBV6-2/TRBV6-3 few -
CASSLIRTTTYTDTQYF TGTGCCAGCAGTTTGATTCGGACTACAACCTACACAGATACGCAGTATTTT TRBJ2-3 TRBV28 few -
CASSPWAAGEQYF TGTGCCAGCTCACCATGGGCTGCGGGTGAGCAGTACTTC TRBJ2-5 TRBV18 - -
CASSTQGTGANVLTF TGTGCCAGCAGCACACAGGGGACAGGGGCCAACGTCCTGACTTTC TRBJ2-6 TRBV7-2 many TRBD1
CSAPLGGGGYEQYF TGCAGTGCGCCTCTGGGAGGGGGAGGCTACGAGCAGTACTTC TRBJ2-7 TRBV20-1 - -
CASTFTSGDVGEQFF TGCGCCAGCACCTTCACTAGCGGGGATGTAGGTGAGCAGTTCTTC TRBJ2-1 TRBV5-1 few TRBD2
CSAKDVGRGESYGYTF TGCAGTGCCAAAGATGTGGGCAGGGGAGAAAGCTATGGCTACACCTTC TRBJ1-2 TRBV20-1 - -
CASSLAQWTSGLPAYNEQFF TGTGCCAGCAGCTTAGCGCAATGGACTAGCGGGCTCCCGGCGTACAATGAGCAGTTCTTC TRBJ2-1 TRBV7-9 - TRBD2
CASSAVAGATDTQYF TGTGCCAGCAGCGCGGTAGCGGGGGCCACAGATACGCAGTATTTT TRBJ2-3 TRBV9 - TRBD2
CSARTQGNRYTF TGCAGTGCCCGTACACAGGGGAACCGCTACACCTTC TRBJ1-2 TRBV20-1 many TRBD1
CASSLTELKNIQYF TGTGCCAGCAGCCTGACAGAGTTAAAAAACATTCAGTACTTC TRBJ2-4 TRBV3-1 - -
CASSPQRQIVNTEAFF TGTGCCAGCAGCCCCCAACGACAGATTGTGAACACTGAAGCTTTCTTT TRBJ1-1 TRBV7-9 - -
CASSYSPTGDNEKLFF TGTGCCAGCAGTTACTCACCGACAGGGGACAATGAAAAACTGTTTTTT TRBJ1-4 TRBV6-5 - TRBD1
CATSSAGTGLHEQFF TGTGCCACCAGCAGCGCCGGGACAGGGCTTCATGAGCAGTTCTTC TRBJ2-1 TRBV15 - TRBD1